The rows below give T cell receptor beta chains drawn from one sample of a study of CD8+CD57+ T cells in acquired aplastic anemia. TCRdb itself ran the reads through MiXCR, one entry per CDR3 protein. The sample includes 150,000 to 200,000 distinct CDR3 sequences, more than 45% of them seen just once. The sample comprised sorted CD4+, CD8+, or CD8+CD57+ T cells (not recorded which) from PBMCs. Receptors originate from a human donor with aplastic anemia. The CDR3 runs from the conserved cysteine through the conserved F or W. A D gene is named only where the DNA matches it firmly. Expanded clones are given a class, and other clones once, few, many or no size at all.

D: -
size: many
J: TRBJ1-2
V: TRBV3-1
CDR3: CASSQDLTGDYGYTF
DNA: TGTGCCAGCAGCCAAGATCTGACCGGAGACTATGGCTACACCTTC

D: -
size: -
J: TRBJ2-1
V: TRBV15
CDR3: CATRERANEQFF
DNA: TGTGCCACACGGGAGCGGGCCAATGAGCAGTTCTTC

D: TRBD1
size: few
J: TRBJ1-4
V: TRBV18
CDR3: CASSPPGGADEKLFF
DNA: TGTGCCAGCTCCCCTCCAGGGGGCGCGGATGAAAAACTGTTTTTT

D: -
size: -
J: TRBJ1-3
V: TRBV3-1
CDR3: CASSVYTGTGGNTIYF
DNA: TGTGCCAGCAGCGTTTACACCGGGACCGGTGGAAACACCATATATTTT

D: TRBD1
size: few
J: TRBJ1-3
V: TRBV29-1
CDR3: CSVATGTGNTIYF
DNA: TGCAGCGTTGCGACAGGGACTGGAAACACCATATATTTT

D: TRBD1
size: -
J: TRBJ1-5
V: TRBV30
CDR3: CAWSGPGQGSQPQHF
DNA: TGTGCCTGGAGTGGCCCGGGACAGGGGAGTCAGCCCCAGCATTTT

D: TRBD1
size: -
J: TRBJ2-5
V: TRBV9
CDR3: CASSASGQEKTQYF
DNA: TGTGCCAGCAGCGCGTCGGGACAGGAAAAGACCCAGTACTTC

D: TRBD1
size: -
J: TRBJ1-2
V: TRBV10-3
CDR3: CAISESLGTGEGYTF
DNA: TGTGCCATCAGTGAGTCCCTCGGTACAGGGGAGGGCTACACCTTC

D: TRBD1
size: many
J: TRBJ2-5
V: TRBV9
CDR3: CASSATGVGQETQYF
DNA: TGTGCCAGCTCTGCCACAGGGGTTGGCCAAGAGACCCAGTACTTC

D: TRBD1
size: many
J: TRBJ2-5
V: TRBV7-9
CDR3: CASSPRQGWTETQYF
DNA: TGTGCCAGCAGCCCGCGACAGGGATGGACGGAGACCCAGTACTTC

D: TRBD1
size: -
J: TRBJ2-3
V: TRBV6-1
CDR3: CASSTRTGRTDTQYF
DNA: TGTGCCAGCAGTACACGGACAGGCCGAACAGATACGCAGTATTTT

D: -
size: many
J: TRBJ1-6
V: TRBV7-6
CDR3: CASSTRGGQGNSPLHF
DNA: TGTGCCAGCAGCACCCGAGGTGGGCAGGGAAATTCACCCCTCCACTTT

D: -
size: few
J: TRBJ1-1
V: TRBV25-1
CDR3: CASSEYGTPNTEAFF
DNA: TGTGCCAGCAGTGAATATGGGACACCAAACACTGAAGCTTTCTTT

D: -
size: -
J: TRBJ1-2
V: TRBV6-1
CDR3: CASSRDRVVYTF
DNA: TGTGCCAGCAGCCGCGATAGGGTGGTCTACACCTTC

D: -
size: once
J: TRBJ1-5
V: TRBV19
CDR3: CASRRDGGNQPQHF
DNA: TGTGCCAGTAGGAGGGATGGAGGCAATCAGCCCCAGCATTTT

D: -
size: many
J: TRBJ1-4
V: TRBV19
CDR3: CASSGLASLYEKLFF
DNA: TGTGCCAGTAGCGGACTCGCCTCATTGTACGAAAAACTGTTTTTT

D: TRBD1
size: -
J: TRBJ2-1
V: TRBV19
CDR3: CASFGTEFNEQFF
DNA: TGTGCCAGTTTCGGGACAGAGTTCAATGAGCAGTTCTTC

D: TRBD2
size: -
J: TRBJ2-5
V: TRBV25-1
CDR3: CATSLGGGAQYF
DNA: TGTGCCACCAGTCTTGGGGGGGGGGCCCAGTACTTC

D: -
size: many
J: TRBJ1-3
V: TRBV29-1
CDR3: CSVAGQYGNTIYF
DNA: TGCAGCGTGGCAGGACAGTATGGAAACACCATATATTTT

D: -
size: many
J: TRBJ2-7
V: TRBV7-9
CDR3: CASSLTSYEQYF
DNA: TGTGCCAGCAGCTTGACTTCGTACGAGCAGTACTTC

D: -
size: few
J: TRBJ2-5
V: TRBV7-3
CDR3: CASSLLSRETQYF
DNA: TGTGCCAGCAGTTTATTGTCCCGAGAGACCCAGTACTTC

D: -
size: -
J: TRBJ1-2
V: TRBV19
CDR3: CASSIQGTGYTF
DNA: TGTGCCAGTAGTATACAGGGAACTGGCTACACCTTC